A selection of T cell receptor beta chains follows, all from one sample in a study of blood T cell repertoires in COVID-19. Assay used: immunoSEQ multiplex PCR; TCRdb lists only in-frame clones, some missing. This table holds about 210,000 clones, approximately 87% found once. The specimen was peripheral blood. The receptor set was obtained from a man in his sixties who had recovered from COVID-19. CDR3s include the opening cysteine and the closing phenylalanine or tryptophan. D genes are given only for firm matches. Clone sizes are given selectively: once, few, many, or a class where the clone is expanded.

d_call clone_size j_call v_call cdr3_aa cdr3_nt
- - TRBJ1-2 TRBV30 CAWSSDRLYGYTF TGTGCCTGGAGTTCCGACAGGCTCTATGGCTACACCTTC
- - TRBJ2-4 TRBV5-5 CATSEGVSKNIQYF TGTGCCACCTCGGAAGGGGTGTCCAAAAACATTCAGTACTTC
- - TRBJ1-6 TRBV25-1 CASSEYGTAGRNSPLHF TGTGCCAGCAGTGAATACGGGACTGCAGGTCGTAATTCACCCCTCCACTTT
TRBD2 - TRBJ2-1 TRBV7-7 CASSSGLAGGRNEQFF TGTGCCAGCAGTTCCGGACTAGCGGGCGGGAGGAATGAGCAGTTCTTC
TRBD2 - TRBJ2-2 TRBV7-9 CASSLEGGGRMAGELFF TGTGCCAGCAGCTTGGAGGGCGGCGGGAGGATGGCCGGGGAGCTGTTTTTT
- - TRBJ1-1 TRBV12-3/TRBV12-4 CASTQGYEAFF TGTGCCAGCACACAGGGTTATGAAGCTTTCTTT
- - TRBJ1-5 TRBV7-9 CASSFSTGASQPQHF TGTGCCAGCAGCTTTTCAACAGGTGCATCTCAGCCCCAGCATTTT
TRBD1 few TRBJ2-7 TRBV19 CASSTSWGQGSSEQYF TGTGCCAGTAGTACCTCCTGGGGACAGGGGTCTAGCGAGCAGTACTTC
TRBD2 - TRBJ2-7 TRBV28 CASSLAGVAYEQYF TGTGCCAGCAGTCTAGCGGGCGTTGCCTACGAGCAGTACTTC
- - TRBJ1-5 TRBV6-5 CASSKTVSSQPQHF TGTGCCAGCAGCAAGACAGTATCGAGTCAGCCCCAGCATTTT
TRBD1 - TRBJ2-7 TRBV27 CASSLGTGTGYYEQYF TGTGCCAGCAGTTTAGGGACCGGGACAGGGTACTACGAGCAGTACTTC
TRBD1 once TRBJ2-2 TRBV19 CASSRGTGDTGELFF TGTGCCAGCTCTCGCGGGACAGGGGATACCGGGGAGCTGTTTTTT
- - TRBJ2-2 TRBV5-4 CASSFEQGNTGELFF TGTGCCAGCAGCTTCGAACAGGGAAACACCGGGGAGCTGTTTTTT
TRBD2 - TRBJ2-1 TRBV24-1 CATEATSGRVNEQFF TGTGCCACCGAGGCAACTAGCGGGAGAGTTAATGAGCAGTTCTTC
- - TRBJ1-2 TRBV19 CASSGQLTSNYGYTF TGTGCCAGTAGTGGACAGCTGACTTCTAACTATGGCTACACCTTC
TRBD1 - TRBJ2-7 TRBV30 CAWSTGEWREQYF TGTGCCTGGAGTACAGGGGAGTGGAGGGAGCAGTACTTC
- - TRBJ2-2 TRBV24-1 CATQGGVTGELFF TGTGCCACCCAGGGCGGGGTCACCGGGGAGCTGTTTTTT
- - TRBJ1-3 TRBV19 CASIQGSSAGNTIYF TGTGCCAGCATACAGGGATCGTCGGCTGGAAACACCATATATTTT
- - TRBJ1-5 TRBV6-5 CASSYATGSQPQHF TGTGCCAGCAGTTACGCTACAGGGTCTCAGCCCCAGCATTTT
- - TRBJ2-7 TRBV4-2 CASSRGRGEQYF TGTGCCAGCAGTCGTGGAAGGGGTGAGCAGTACTTC
- - TRBJ2-5 TRBV5-1 CASSLVELETQYF TGCGCCAGCAGCTTGGTAGAATTAGAGACCCAGTACTTC
TRBD1 - TRBJ2-5 TRBV19 CASSHGTGKGETQYF TGTGCCAGTAGCCACGGGACAGGGAAGGGGGAGACCCAGTACTTC
- - TRBJ2-5 TRBV7-2 CASSFFRRAGPYQETQYF TGTGCCAGCAGCTTTTTCCGAAGGGCGGGACCGTACCAAGAGACCCAGTACTTC
- - TRBJ1-6 TRBV6-5 CATHRADLNNSPLHF TGTGCCACCCACAGGGCCGACCTTAATAATTCACCCCTCCACTTT
TRBD1 few TRBJ2-3 TRBV5-4 CASSFQGATDTQYF TGTGCCAGCAGCTTTCAGGGGGCAACAGATACGCAGTATTTT
- - TRBJ2-7 TRBV27 CASAVGPMAYEQYF TGTGCCAGCGCTGTTGGGCCCATGGCCTACGAGCAGTACTTC
- - TRBJ1-2 TRBV28 CATGVGVANYGYTF TGTGCCACGGGGGTGGGGGTAGCTAACTATGGCTACACCTTC
- - TRBJ1-3 TRBV30 CAWSLASGNTIYF TGTGCCTGGAGTTTAGCCTCTGGAAACACCATATATTTT
- few TRBJ2-7 TRBV6-2/TRBV6-3 CASSPLGAGSYEQYF TGTGCCAGCAGCCCCCTGGGAGCGGGCTCTTACGAGCAGTACTTC
TRBD1 many TRBJ1-2 TRBV29-1 CSVEALRTGQGYTF TGCAGCGTTGAGGCCCTCAGGACAGGGCAAGGCTACACCTTC
- few TRBJ1-5 TRBV19 CASSIAPREGGNQPQHF TGTGCCAGTAGTATAGCCCCCAGGGAGGGGGGCAATCAGCCCCAGCATTTT
TRBD2 - TRBJ2-5 TRBV11-2 CASSGLAGLQETQYF TGTGCCAGCAGCGGACTAGCGGGGCTCCAAGAGACCCAGTACTTC
- - TRBJ2-7 TRBV6-6 CASSSMYEQYF TGTGCCAGCAGCTCTATGTACGAGCAGTACTTC
- - TRBJ2-6 TRBV2 CASRGGQAQISGANVLTF TGTGCCAGCAGGGGAGGACAGGCCCAAATCTCTGGGGCCAACGTCCTGACTTTC
- - TRBJ1-1 TRBV7-2 CASSLVGGVSNTEAFF TGTGCCAGCAGCTTAGTGGGCGGGGTCTCGAACACTGAAGCTTTCTTT
- - TRBJ1-4 TRBV19 CASSSTGLNEKLFF TGTGCCAGTAGCTCGACAGGCTTGAATGAAAAACTGTTTTTT
TRBD1 - TRBJ1-4 TRBV5-1 CASSLVQGATNEKLFF TGCGCCAGCAGCTTGGTCCAGGGGGCAACTAATGAAAAACTGTTTTTT
TRBD1 - TRBJ2-7 TRBV28 CASSFGQAPESYEQYF TGTGCCAGCAGTTTCGGACAGGCCCCGGAGAGCTACGAGCAGTACTTC
- - TRBJ2-5 TRBV5-1 CASRELGRETQYF TGCGCCAGCAGAGAACTGGGGAGAGAGACCCAGTACTTC
- - TRBJ1-5 TRBV27 CASSFGGDGQPQHF TGTGCCAGCAGTTTTGGAGGGGACGGTCAGCCCCAGCATTTT
- - TRBJ1-1 TRBV5-1 CASSLPGDAEAFF TGCGCCAGCAGCTTGCCAGGGGACGCTGAAGCTTTCTTT
TRBD2 - TRBJ2-7 TRBV7-6 CASSLVSGGAGEQYF TGTGCCAGCAGCTTAGTGAGCGGGGGGGCCGGGGAGCAGTACTTC
- - TRBJ2-3 TRBV7-6 CASSPRQASTDTQYF TGTGCCAGCAGCCCGCGACAGGCTAGCACAGATACGCAGTATTTT